This T cell receptor beta chain was identified during a study of T cells in tuberculosis listed by TCRdb under 2018. For context, the study as a whole: The study combined CD1B tetramers and high-throughput TCR immunosequencing to characterize T cells specific for the mycobacterial lipid antigen glucose monomycolate (GMM). With 9 to 10 people per group, a South African clinical cohort compared IGRA-negative adolescents, IGRA-positive adolescents with latent tuberculosis, and adults with active tuberculosis. PBMC from patients with active tuberculosis were archived either before the start of standard anti-tuberculosis treatment or within 7 days of starting that treatment. Overall results and qualifications from the work: An accuracy of 87% (AUROC around 0.9) was reached by a classifier using the diverse GMM-specific repertoire, compared with about 70% accuracy when GEM motif frequencies were used. Compared with IGRA-negative controls, TCR-alpha repertoires from active tuberculosis had smaller mean NN-distances to GMM-specific TCRs, which suggests clonal expansion of these TCRs. The smaller NN-distances were partly driven by shorter CDR3-alpha lengths in active tuberculosis patients, and the difference for TCR-beta did not reach statistical significance. Which clinical samples got chosen depended on the availability of cryopreserved specimens, and the active tuberculosis cases were adults, whereas the controls were adolescents.

The active tuberculosis patients were newly diagnosed, HIV-seronegative South African adults aged 18 years or older. Active tuberculosis was confirmed by positive sputum smear microscopy and/or positive M. tuberculosis culture. Immunosequencing of unsorted cryopreserved PBMC covered, on average, roughly 93,000 T cells per clinical donor. CDR1 and CDR2 were assigned from the germline V gene as SGHRS and YFSETQ. The CDR3, cysteine through phenylalanine, is 14 amino acids long. Only the CDR3 region is kept as DNA, spanning 42 bases read in frame from base 1. V and J are truncated by 2 bases and 6 bases respectively, leaving an intervening sequence of 14 bases. Regarding this clone: The target of this receptor is not known. No clone much larger than this one lies a single base away; base qualities are absent.

TCR libraries were generated with the immunoSEQ multiplex PCR assay, using TCR-beta and/or TCR-alpha/delta assays for each sample. The Illumina high-throughput platform was used to sequence the amplified TCR libraries. Turning to the authors' computational methods: Clustering and dimensionality reduction relied on pairwise TCRdist distances among GMM-specific receptors from T cells that were either sorted ex vivo or expanded in vitro. Each clinical repertoire was scored by mean NN-distance, the average TCRdist to the nearest 10% of tetramer-positive reference sequences. GEM TCR motif frequency was calculated as the fraction of unique TCRs that matched known GEM sequences by V/J usage and CDR3 length. Active tuberculosis was classified by linear discriminant analysis with leave-one-out cross-validation, implemented in scikit-learn. The clones in this table, taken by TCRdb from immuneACCESS, are in-frame only. Not every clone is retained; where verified, under half of the shortfall comes from an unresolved V gene, and the cause of the rest is unknown. V, J and clone size were drawn from that table, and D and trimming were deduced from the DNA. The sample table contains roughly 10,000 clones; only one count was recorded for approximately 94% of them. The top ten clonotypes cover 10% to 15% of the sample.

The TCR sequence derives from an adult with tuberculosis. The chain joins TRBV5-1 to TRBJ1-1, with the D gene not confidently named. Sequenced sample: PBMCs. The CDR3 reads as follows: CASSLPLPGAEAFF. The bases read TGCGCCAGCAGCTTACCCCTCCCCGGGGCTGAAGCTTTCTTT.